The clone carrying this T cell receptor beta chain was found a few times. The antigen is not known. These data originate in a study of T cells in Graves' hyperthyroidism and ophthalmopathy. Study results and limitations: In blood, most of the thyroid clonotypes expanded above 0.001 were also present.

The investigators amplified TCR beta CDR3 regions from RNA transcripts. HTBI primers were the set used in a first-round RT-PCR of the TCR CDR3. One entry per CDR3 protein results from TCRdb running MiXCR on the multiplex PCR reads. The sample lists roughly 500,000 distinct CDR3 sequences; 40% to 50% were seen once. In making diagnoses, clinical symptoms, serum thyroxine and TRAb, thyroid ultrasound and orbital computed tomography were all used. The receptor's source is an adult woman with Graves' disease, either hyperthyroidism or ophthalmopathy (not recorded which). Source material: peripheral blood or thyroid tissue (not recorded which).

The CDR3 spells CASRAAQAQYF. The CDR3 DNA follows: TGTGCCAGCAGGGCGGCCCAGGCCCAGTACTTC. This chain connects TRBV6-5 to TRBJ2-5; D is ambiguous. This CDR3 contains 11 residues. Germline loops: CDR1 MNHEY, CDR2 SVGAGI. V was cut by 6 bases and J by 9 bases, with 11 bases left in between.